This T cell receptor (beta chain) emerged from a study of T-cell memory formation after mild COVID-19. Study summary: TCR clusters mostly belonged to single donors.

Study-wide results and limits: A second wave of clones peaked on day 37, and their SARS-CoV-2 specificity went unconfirmed.

This clonotype has just a few counts. The target antigen is unknown. MiXCR, applied by TCRdb to the 5' RACE reads, yields one record per CDR3 protein. The data contain around 500,000 distinct CDR3 sequences, about 20% of them singletons. The sample consisted of PBMCs or a T cell subset sorted from them (not recorded which). The receptor's source is an adult woman who had mild COVID-19 (a few samples of this study predate the infection). Cell type and time point are not known.

CDR3 coding DNA: TGTGCCAGCTCACCCCGGGGGGGAGCATCGCTCTACGAGCAGTACTTC. It is translated as CASSPRGGASLYEQYF. This rearrangement joins TRBV18 to TRBJ2-7; TRBD2 aligns across 8 bases. Germline V gene data show CDR1 as KGHSH and CDR2 as LQKENI. The J segment lost 3 bases and the V segment lost 3 bases, leaving 10 bases of the junction unmatched. The CDR3 runs 16 residues.